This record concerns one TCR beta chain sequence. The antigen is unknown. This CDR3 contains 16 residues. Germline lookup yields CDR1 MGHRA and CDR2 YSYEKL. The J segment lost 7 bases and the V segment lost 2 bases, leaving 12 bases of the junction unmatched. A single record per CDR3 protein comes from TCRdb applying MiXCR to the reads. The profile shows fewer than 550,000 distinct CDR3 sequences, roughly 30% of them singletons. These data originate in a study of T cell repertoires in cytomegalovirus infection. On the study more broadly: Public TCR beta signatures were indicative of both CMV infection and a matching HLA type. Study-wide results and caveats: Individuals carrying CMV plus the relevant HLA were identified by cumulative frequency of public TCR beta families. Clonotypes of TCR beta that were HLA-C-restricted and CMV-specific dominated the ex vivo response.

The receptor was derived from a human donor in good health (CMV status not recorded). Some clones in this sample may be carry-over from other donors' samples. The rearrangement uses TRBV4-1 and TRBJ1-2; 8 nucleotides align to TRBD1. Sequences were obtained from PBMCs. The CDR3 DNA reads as TGCGCCAGCAGCCAAATGGGGTCAGGGGGCGCTGGTGGCTACACCTTC. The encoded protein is CASSQMGSGGAGGYTF.